This T cell receptor (beta chain) was obtained from a study of human T cells and chemical hapten exposure. TCRdb used MiXCR to reprocess the RACE reads, holding one entry per CDR3 protein. The sample includes approximately 80,000 distinct CDR3 sequences, about 10% seen only once; the top ten take around 5%. This CDR3 has 14 amino acids. Germline loops: CDR1 DFQATT, CDR2 SNEGSKA (reference sequence). V was shortened by 0 bases and J by 2 bases, with 8 bases between the two germline ends. Noted time point: patch test 2, 6 weeks after DPC sensitization. Described treatment: therapeutic diphenylcyclopropenone sensitization with weekly scalp DPC.

This receptor was obtained from a woman in her fifties or sixties with alopecia areata. Some clones in this sample may be carry-over from other donors' samples. This chain links TRBV20-1 with TRBJ1-5; D is ambiguous. The source was whole blood, collected in connection with sensitization to the hapten diphenylcyclopropenone (DPC). The CDR3, as DNA: TGCAGTGCTAGAGATCGGGCAGGCAATCAGCCCCAGCATTTT. Its translation: CSARDRAGNQPQHF.